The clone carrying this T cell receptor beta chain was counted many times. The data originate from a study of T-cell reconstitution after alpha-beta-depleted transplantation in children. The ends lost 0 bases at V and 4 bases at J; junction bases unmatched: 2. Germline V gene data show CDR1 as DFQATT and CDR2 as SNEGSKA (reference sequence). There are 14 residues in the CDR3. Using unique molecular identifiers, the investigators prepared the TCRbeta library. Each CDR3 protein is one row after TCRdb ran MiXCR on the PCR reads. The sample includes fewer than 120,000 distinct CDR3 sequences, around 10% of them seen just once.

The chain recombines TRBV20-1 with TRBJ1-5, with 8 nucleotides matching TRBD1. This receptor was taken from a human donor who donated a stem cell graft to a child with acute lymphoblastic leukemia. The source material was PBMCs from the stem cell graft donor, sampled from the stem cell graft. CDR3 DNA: TGCAGTGCTAGAGAAGGGACAGGTAATCAGCCCCAGCATTTT. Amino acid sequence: CSAREGTGNQPQHF.